This passage covers 31 T cell receptor beta chains from one sample sequenced in a study of shared clonotypes between healthy human individuals. Here immunoSEQ multiplex PCR was the method, and the copy in TCRdb shows in-frame clones only, minus some. The sample contains about 2 million clones, about 95% of which appear only once. Naive CD8 populations comprised CD45RO-negative cells positively selected for CCR7, excluding terminally differentiated effector memory CD45RA+ cells. The specimen sequenced was naive CD8+ T cells sorted from blood. Receptor source: a man aged 18 to 29 in good health.

The chain is built from TRBV2 and TRBJ2-7; 7 positions match TRBD1. Unmatched junction bases numbered 8, after V lost 1 base and J lost 5 bases. The CDR3 is made up of 15 amino acids. From germline, CDR1 is SNHLY and CDR2 FYNNEI. The CDR3 region is CASSEDRQGIHEQYF. The CDR3 nucleotides are TGTGCCAGCAGTGAAGATCGACAGGGAATCCACGAGCAGTACTTC.

V and J are TRBV11-2 and TRBJ2-5, with unresolved D. This CDR3 spans 10 amino acids. The germline V gene encodes CDR1 SGHAT and CDR2 FQNNGV. Trimming left V 7 bases short and J 5 bases short, with 5 bases between. In DNA, the CDR3 is TGTGCCAGCATGGGGGAGACCCAGTACTTC. Translation: CASMGETQYF.

The chain employs TRBV4-1 and TRBJ2-1, with D maybe TRBD2 (5 bases). The CDR3 spans 13 residues. V was pared by 0 bases and J by 7 bases, with 7 bases between. From germline, CDR1 is MGHRA and CDR2 YSYEKL. The CDR3 coding sequence is TGCGCCAGCAGCCAAGAGTGGAGGAATGAGCAGTTCTTC. Its translation is CASSQEWRNEQFF.

This clone was counted a single time. The V and J genes are TRBV5-6 and TRBJ2-1, with 9 bases aligning to TRBD1. The CDR3 spans 14 residues. Trimming took 4 bases from V and 3 from J; bases not matched to a gene: 2. Germline CDR1 and CDR2: SGHDT and YYEEEE. CDR3 residues: CASSQGQGYNEQFF. CDR3 coding DNA: TGTGCCAGCAGCCAGGGACAGGGCTACAATGAGCAGTTCTTC.

This chain links TRBV4-1 with TRBJ2-1; D tentatively reads TRBD1 or TRBD2 (5 bases each). The germline V gene has CDR1 MGHRA and CDR2 YSYEKL. The CDR3 consists of 17 residues. V was clipped by 0 bases and J by 5 bases, with 17 bases between them. The CDR3 reads CASSQDGTTRGNNEQFF. The CDR3 region has the DNA TGCGCCAGCAGCCAAGATGGGACGACAAGAGGGAACAATGAGCAGTTCTTC.

J is TRBJ1-1 and V is TRBV4-1; tentatively, D is TRBD1 (6 bases). Trimming left V 5 bases short and J 2 bases short, with 12 bases between. CDR1 and CDR2 (germline): MGHRA, YSYEKL. The CDR3 loop spans 14 amino acids. The CDR3 protein is CASSNGQTNTEAFF. CDR3 in DNA: TGCGCCAGCAGCAATGGACAGACAAACACTGAAGCTTTCTTT.

The CDR3: CASSEYEGAFGEAFF. The CDR3 nucleotides are TGTGCCAGCAGTGAATATGAAGGGGCGTTTGGTGAAGCTTTCTTT. V usage is TRBV25-1 and J usage is TRBJ1-1; possible D gene TRBD1, 5 bases. Trimming removed 0 bases at V and 7 bases at J, with 15 bases between. Germline CDR1 and CDR2: MGHDK and SYGVNS. This CDR3 comprises 15 residues.

The CDR3 here is CSVEDLGWGETQYF. CDR3 coding DNA: TGCAGCGTTGAAGATCTGGGGTGGGGAGAGACCCAGTACTTC. The rearrangement links TRBV29-1 to TRBJ2-5; D not resolved. The CDR3 totals 14 residues. CDR1 and CDR2 from the germline V gene are SQVTM and ANQGSEA. V was cut by 0 bases and J by 4 bases, with 12 bases left in between.

The V and J genes are TRBV28 and TRBJ2-7; D uncertain. The germline V gene has CDR1 MDHEN and CDR2 SYDVKM. Trimming left V 8 bases short and J 3 bases short, with 14 bases between. This CDR3 is built from 13 residues. CDR3 amino acids: CASDGPGDYEQYF. CDR3 DNA sequence: TGTGCCAGCGATGGACCGGGCGACTACGAGCAGTACTTC.

This clone was seen a single time. The chain uses TRBV15 and TRBJ1-4, with 9 bases identical to TRBD1. This CDR3 is built from 14 residues. The V and J ends lost 8 bases and 5 bases, in that order; junction bases with no gene match: 6. The germline gives CDR1 LNHNV, CDR2 YYDKDF (reference sequence). The CDR3 nucleotides read TGTGCCACCTTCGACAGGGGGAAAAATGAAAAACTGTTTTTT. It translates to CATFDRGKNEKLFF.

The V call is TRBV11-2, the J call TRBJ2-7, with D perhaps TRBD1 (5 bases). Trimming cost V 5 bases and J 4 bases, with 18 bases left between them. CDR3 size: 15 residues. Per germline, CDR1 SGHAT and CDR2 FQNNGV. DNA of the CDR3: TGTGCCAGCAGCCCAGACGGACACTCAAGTTACGAGCAGTACTTC. Translated: CASSPDGHSSYEQYF.

The chain couples TRBV15 to TRBJ2-1, with TRBD2 matching over 11 bases. The CDR3 has 18 amino acids. Germline CDR1 is LNHNV and CDR2 is YYDKDF (reference sequence). Losses at the gene ends were 0 bases for V and 7 bases for J; bases not matched to a gene: 11. CDR3 protein: CATSRDPLLAGVGNEQFF. CDR3 coding DNA: TGTGCCACCAGCAGAGACCCGTTACTAGCGGGAGTGGGTAATGAGCAGTTCTTC.

This clone occurred once. The CDR3 coding sequence is TGTGCCAGCAGCTCTACTAGCACCTACAATGAGCAGTTCTTC. It yields the protein CASSSTSTYNEQFF. This rearrangement joins TRBV7-9 to TRBJ2-1; TRBD2 might be the D (6 bases). The V gene lost 4 bases and the J gene lost 2 bases, with 9 bases spanning the gap. Germline lookup yields CDR1 SEHNR and CDR2 FQNEAQ (reference sequence). This CDR3 is 14 amino acids long.

CDR3 DNA: TGTGCCAGCAGTGAACAGGACAGGGGGCGGCACGAGCAGTACTTC. Translating gives CASSEQDRGRHEQYF. V gene TRBV2 combines with J gene TRBJ2-7, with 11 bases that match TRBD1. The V gene's germline CDR1 is SNHLY and CDR2 FYNNEI. V shed 2 bases, J shed 5 bases, and the junction held 5 bases outside the gene matches. The CDR3 has 15 amino acids. Using reference TRBV2 and TRBJ2-7 for the parts outside the CDR3, the full variable domain is EPEVTQTPSHQVTQMGQEVILRCVPISNHLYFYWYRQILGQKVEFLVSFYNNEISEKSEIFDDQFSVERPDGSNFTLKIRSTKLEDSAMYFCASSEQDRGRHEQYFGPGTRLTVT.

The count of this clone is one. V gene TRBV7-2 combines with J gene TRBJ1-6, with D unresolved. V was cut by 2 bases and J by 4 bases, with 21 bases left in between. CDR1 and CDR2 from the germline V gene are SGHTA and FQGNSA. The CDR3 extends over 19 amino acids. The CDR3 sequence is CASSLSRMDLRAYNSPLHF. In DNA, the CDR3 is TGTGCCAGCAGCTTATCTCGGATGGATCTCAGAGCTTATAATTCACCCCTCCACTTT. The full variable domain, completed using reference TRBV7-2 and TRBJ1-6, is GAGVSQSPSNKVTEKGKDVELRCDPISGHTALYWYRQSLGQGLEFLIYFQGNSAPDKSGLPSDRFSAERTGGSVSTLTIQRTQQEDSAVYLCASSLSRMDLRAYNSPLHFGNGTRLTVT.

The rearrangement uses TRBV6-5 and TRBJ2-2, with 11 bases aligning to TRBD1. The J segment lost 4 bases and the V segment lost 7 bases, leaving 5 bases of the junction unmatched. The CDR3 is 15 amino acids. Germline V gives CDR1 MNHEY, CDR2 SVGAGI. The CDR3: CASTKDRGLTGELFF. CDR3 DNA sequence: TGTGCCAGCACCAAGGACAGGGGGCTCACCGGGGAGCTGTTTTTT.

The chain recombines TRBV27 with TRBJ1-1; D uncertain. CDR3 length equals 16 residues. The germline V gene has CDR1 MNHEY and CDR2 SMNVEV (reference sequence). Trimming pared 4 bases from V and 1 base from J, leaving 16 bases between. CDR3 nucleotide sequence: TGTGCCAGCAGTTCCTTTAGGGTTTTTCCGAACACTGAAGCTTTCTTT. Translation: CASSSFRVFPNTEAFF.

V usage is TRBV19 and J usage is TRBJ2-7; no reliable D call. The CDR3 length is 13 residues. Germline V gene sequence: CDR1 LNHDA, CDR2 SQIVND (reference sequence). Deletions cut 5 bases from V and 3 bases from J, with 11 bases between. CDR3 amino acids: CASSSRHLYEQYF. In DNA form, the CDR3 reads TGTGCCAGTAGTTCGCGACATCTCTACGAGCAGTACTTC.

The chain couples TRBV29-1 to TRBJ2-3; D possibly corresponds to TRBD1 (5 bases). This CDR3 has 15 amino acids. V was shortened by 4 bases and J by 0 bases, with 14 bases between the two germline ends. The germline gives CDR1 SQVTM, CDR2 ANQGSEA. The DNA for the CDR3 is TGCAGCGTTGCAGGGCTTGCGACTAGCACAGATACGCAGTATTTT. Amino acids: CSVAGLATSTDTQYF.

The rearrangement joins TRBV10-1 to TRBJ1-2; D gene uncertain. V lost 2 bases to trimming and J lost 4 bases, with 8 bases between them. The CDR3 extends over 13 amino acids. Germline lookup yields CDR1 WNHNN and CDR2 SYGVQD (reference sequence). This CDR3 reads CASSEAPAYGYTF. As DNA, the CDR3 is TGCGCCAGCAGTGAGGCACCAGCCTATGGCTACACCTTC.

The V and J genes are TRBV11-1 and TRBJ2-2, with a weak D call TRBD2 (5 bases). The CDR3 totals 16 residues. The germline V gene encodes CDR1 SGHAT and CDR2 FQDESV (reference sequence). Trimming pared 0 bases from V and 6 bases from J, leaving 14 bases between. The DNA of the CDR3 is TGTGCCAGCAGCTTAGCTTCCGGGGTGGCGGCCGGGGAGCTGTTTTTT. Protein sequence: CASSLASGVAAGELFF. Together with reference TRBV11-1 and TRBJ2-2, the CDR3 gives the full variable domain: EAEVAQSPRYKITEKSQAVAFWCDPISGHATLYWYRQILGQGPELLVQFQDESVVDDSQLPKDRFSAERLKGVDSTLKIQPAELGDSAMYLCASSLASGVAAGELFFGEGSRLTVL.

A remark on this clone: This sample also contains other DNA sequences that code for the same CDR3. The chain is built from TRBV27 and TRBJ2-7, with 7 nucleotides matching TRBD2. V shed 4 bases and J 0 bases; nucleotides not matched to a gene: 3. Germline V CDR1 and CDR2: MNHEY, SMNVEV (reference sequence). This CDR3 is built from 14 residues. This CDR3 is CASSYGGSSYEQYF. The CDR3 DNA is TGTGCCAGCAGTTACGGCGGGAGCTCCTACGAGCAGTACTTC.

In its sample, this clone was seen a few times. The chain carries TRBV2 and TRBJ1-2; no reliable D call. The CDR3 consists of 15 residues. The germline V gene has CDR1 SNHLY and CDR2 FYNNEI. V shed 2 bases and J shed 2 bases, with 12 bases lying between them. The chain's CDR3 is CASSELAEFNYGYTF. The CDR3 DNA is TGTGCCAGCAGTGAATTGGCCGAGTTCAACTATGGCTACACCTTC.

In this sample, this clone turned up once. The chain recombines TRBV25-1 with TRBJ2-7; 9 bases align to TRBD2. The germline V gene has CDR1 MGHDK and CDR2 SYGVNS. The CDR3 length is 15 residues. The junction had 12 bases not matched to a gene; V was cut back by 5 bases and J by 7 bases. The CDR3 coding sequence is TGTGCCAGCAGTAGCGGGAGGCACATTCTTGGAGAGCAGTACTTC. Its translation is CASSSGRHILGEQYF.

V usage is TRBV7-3 and J usage is TRBJ2-3; 7 bases are a match to TRBD2. CDR1 SGHTA and CDR2 FQGTGA come from the germline V gene. CDR3 size: 15 residues. Germline trimming cut 4 bases from V and 6 bases from J; bases unmatched to any gene: 10. In DNA, the CDR3 is TGTGCCAGCAGCTCCACAGCGGGGCCCCCCGATACGCAGTATTTT. Translation gives CASSSTAGPPDTQYF.

The V and J genes are TRBV6-5 and TRBJ2-7, with a weak D call TRBD2 (5 bases). Trimming took 0 bases from V and 0 from J, leaving 12 bases between them. Germline CDR1 is MNHEY and CDR2 is SVGAGI. The CDR3 covers 16 residues. The DNA for the CDR3 is TGTGCCAGCAGTTACTCGACGGGGTCGTACTCCTACGAGCAGTACTTC. Amino acids: CASSYSTGSYSYEQYF.

The chain has TRBV9 and TRBJ2-3, with 13 bases lining up with TRBD2. The CDR3 totals 15 residues. CDR1 SGDLS and CDR2 YYNGEE come from the germline V gene. With V trimmed by 2 bases and J by 6 bases, 3 bases remained unmatched. CDR3 sequence: CASSVGTSGVDTQYF. In DNA, the CDR3 is TGTGCCAGCAGCGTTGGGACTAGCGGGGTCGATACGCAGTATTTT.

The chain employs TRBV5-8 and TRBJ1-5, with TRBD1 matching over 10 bases. V shed 0 bases and J 2 bases; nucleotides not matched to a gene: 5. The germline gives CDR1 SGHTS, CDR2 YDEGEE. This CDR3 is built from 17 residues. The CDR3 loop is CASSLDGQGVGNQPQHF. The CDR3 DNA reads as TGTGCCAGCAGCTTGGATGGACAGGGGGTGGGCAATCAGCCCCAGCATTTT.

The chain joins TRBV5-6 to TRBJ1-4; possibly TRBD1 for D (5 bases). Germline loops: CDR1 SGHDT, CDR2 YYEEEE. Trimming shortened V by 0 bases and J by 8 bases, and 14 bases separated the two germline ends. CDR3 length: 15 residues. The CDR3 bases are TGTGCCAGCAGCTTGGATCTGGGGGTGGAAGAAAAACTGTTTTTT. Protein sequence: CASSLDLGVEEKLFF.

The CDR3 is CASSEPDKIYEQYF. Written as DNA, the CDR3 is TGCGCCAGCAGTGAGCCGGACAAGATCTACGAGCAGTACTTC. This rearrangement joins TRBV10-2 to TRBJ2-7; D possibly corresponds to TRBD1 (5 bases). Between the trimmed V and J ends, which lost 2 bases and 3 bases, there was a span of 11 bases. Germline CDR1 is WSHSY and CDR2 is SAAADI. This CDR3 has 14 amino acids.

On this clone: This may come from a read error, since a much larger clone is one base off. Other DNA variants within this sample encode the same CDR3. The J gene is TRBJ2-7, the V gene TRBV7-9; 8 nucleotides match TRBD1. Germline CDR1 and CDR2: SEHNR and FQNEAQ (reference sequence). The CDR3 runs 13 residues. J was trimmed by 3 bases and V by 3 bases; bases with no gene match: 1. The CDR3 nucleotides read TGTGCCAGCAGCTTTGGACAGGGCTACGAGCAGTACTTC. It specifies CASSFGQGYEQYF.